These 25 T cell receptor beta chains share one sample of origin, sequenced in a study of immune heterogeneity within non-small cell lung tumors. A multiplex PCR containing 32 V primers and 13 J primers was used to amplify TCR beta CDR3. TCRdb independently ran MiXCR on the multiplex PCR reads; one entry per CDR3 protein. Here the sample spans some 13,000 distinct CDR3 sequences, about 25% being singletons. The template for each sample was around 600 ng of genomic DNA, which had been extracted from bulk tumor tissue. Every primary tumor yielded several biopsies, spaced far apart, that were taken during surgery. It was patients with untreated, newly diagnosed non-small cell lung cancer who underwent curative surgery. Source material: lung tumor tissue. These receptor sequences come from a man aged 45-65 years with non-small cell lung cancer.

Notes on this clonotype: No conserved phenylalanine or tryptophan ends this CDR3, so it is likely a read error. The gene calls are TRBV6-1 and TRBJ1-5; D gene ambiguous. The germline CDR1 and CDR2 sequences are MNHNS and SASEGT. There are 14 residues in the CDR3. DNA for the CDR3: TGTGCCAGTAGTGCGGGCCAGGATTATCAGCCCCAGCATTCT. Translating it yields CASSAGQDYQPQHS.

The genes are TRBV7-2 and TRBJ2-5; 8 bases are shared with TRBD2. J was trimmed by 5 bases and V by 1 base; bases with no gene match: 12. Germline V gene data show CDR1 as SGHTA and CDR2 as FQGNSA. The CDR3 loop spans 17 amino acids. CDR3 coding DNA: TGTGCCAGCAGCTTAGGTTTTGCGGGAGGCTCGTATGAGACCCAGTACTTC. Protein sequence: CASSLGFAGGSYETQYF. Variable domain in full (rest from reference TRBV7-2 and TRBJ2-5): GAGVSQSPSNKVTEKGKDVELRCDPISGHTALYWYRQSLGQGLEFLIYFQGNSAPDKSGLPSDRFSAERTGGSVSTLTIQRTQQEDSAVYLCASSLGFAGGSYETQYFGPGTRLLVL.

A word on this clonotype: Compared with germline, one end of the junction differs, possibly owing to a read error. The genes are TRBV6-5 and TRBJ2-7, with D possibly matching TRBD2 (6 bases). Per germline, CDR1 MNHEY and CDR2 SVGAGI. There are 13 residues in the CDR3. This chain's CDR3 is CASSYDGGNEHYF. The CDR3 DNA is TGTGCCAGCAGTTACGACGGAGGGAACGAGCATTACTTC.

The chain is built from TRBV18 and TRBJ2-5; D may correspond to TRBD1 or TRBD2 (6 bases each). CDR3 size: 15 residues. V lost 0 bases and J lost 6, with 14 bases in between. CDR1 is KGHSH, CDR2 LQKENI, per germline. The CDR3, as DNA: TGTGCCAGCTCACCACCCACTGTAGGGGGGAAGACCCAGTACTTC. Translated: CASSPPTVGGKTQYF.

The rearrangement joins TRBV5-4 to TRBJ2-7; the D call may be TRBD1 or TRBD2 (5 bases each). The CDR3 length is 13 residues. Per the germline V gene, CDR1 is SGHNT and CDR2 is YYREEE (reference sequence). Between the trimmed V and J ends, which lost 5 bases and 5 bases, there was a span of 14 bases. This CDR3 is CASSRDRLNEQYF. CDR3 coding DNA: TGTGCCAGCAGTAGGGACCGACTGAACGAGCAGTACTTC.

The CDR3 sequence is CASSFNPVNDEQFF. CDR3 DNA: TGTGCCAGCAGCTTCAACCCCGTCAATGACGAGCAGTTCTTC. V gene TRBV7-2 combines with J gene TRBJ2-1; D gene unclear. The CDR3 totals 14 residues. Germline CDR1 and CDR2: SGHTA and FQGNSA. V was shortened by 3 bases and J by 10 bases, with 16 bases between the two germline ends.

This clonotype was recorded many times. The gene calls are TRBV6-2 or TRBV6-3 and TRBJ1-2; 7 nucleotides match TRBD1. CDR3 length: 14 residues. Germline V gene sequence: CDR1 MNHEY, CDR2 SVGEGT. V gave up 6 bases and J gave up 5 bases; unmatched junction bases: 9. CDR3 in amino acids: CASRLRQGGYGYTF. The CDR3 DNA is TGTGCCAGCAGACTTCGACAGGGCGGGTATGGCTACACCTTC.

Of note for this clonotype: A read error may explain this, as a much larger clone is one base away. This sequence joins TRBV28 and TRBJ2-3; 7 bases are shared with TRBD1. In germline, CDR1 is MDHEN, CDR2 SYDVKM. The CDR3 loop spans 15 amino acids. Germline trimming cut 11 bases from V and 2 bases from J; bases unmatched to any gene: 13. CDR3 residues: CAGTSGTDFTDTQYF. In DNA, the CDR3 is TGTGCCGGCACCTCCGGGACAGATTTCACAGATACGCAGTATTTT.

Notes on this clonotype: It may be a read error: a sequence one base away is much more abundant. The gene calls are TRBV3-1 and TRBJ2-5; 10 positions match TRBD1. V gave up 8 bases and J gave up 1 base; unmatched junction bases: 13. The length of the CDR3 is 17 residues. Germline values: CDR1 LGHDT, CDR2 YNNKEL (reference sequence). This CDR3 is CASVSGDRGTGQETQYF. CDR3 coding DNA: TGTGCCAGCGTGTCCGGGGACAGGGGCACGGGCCAAGAGACCCAGTACTTC.

This clonotype came up a few times. This chain uses TRBV5-1 with TRBJ2-5; D is perhaps TRBD1 or TRBD2 (6 bases each). V was shortened by 3 bases and J by 0 bases, with 12 bases between the two germline ends. CDR1 and CDR2 from the germline V gene are SGHRS and YFSETQ. CDR3 length equals 15 residues. For the CDR3, the DNA is TGCGCCAGCAGCTGGAGGGGGGACAACCAAGAGACCCAGTACTTC. This sequence encodes CASSWRGDNQETQYF.

There are many counts of this clonotype. This chain links TRBV30 with TRBJ1-6; 9 bases match TRBD1. With V trimmed by 0 bases and J by 4 bases, 4 bases remained unmatched. The CDR3 loop spans 16 amino acids. CDR1 is GTSNPN, CDR2 SVGIG, per germline (reference sequence). CDR3 coding DNA: TGTGCCTGGAGTGTGACTGACAGGGGGTATAATTCACCCCTCCACTTT. Translating gives CAWSVTDRGYNSPLHF.

This clonotype has only one observation. Since no conserved phenylalanine or tryptophan closes the CDR3, a read error is the likely cause. The DNA is omitted, as the CDR3 cannot be located on it reliably, and the CDR3 follows TCRdb's listing. This chain connects TRBV10-1 to TRBJ2-2. The V gene's germline CDR1 is WNHNN and CDR2 SYGVQD (reference sequence). The CDR3 extends over 13 residues, inclusive of both ends. The CDR3 spells CASSPSMTGELSL.

This clonotype was detected many times. The genes are TRBV7-9 and TRBJ2-7; tentative D call: TRBD1 (6 bases). V lost 5 bases, J lost 0 bases, and 11 bases lay in between. The CDR3 contains 14 residues. Germline values: CDR1 SEHNR, CDR2 FQNEAQ (reference sequence). CDR3 loop: CASSPKQGSYEQYF. The CDR3 DNA reads as TGTGCCAGCAGCCCGAAACAGGGCTCCTACGAGCAGTACTTC.

This clonotype occurred many times. The genes are TRBV4-1 and TRBJ2-1; possibly TRBD2 for D (6 bases). The CDR3 extends over 15 amino acids. CDR1 and CDR2 from the germline V gene are MGHRA and YSYEKL. V lost 1 base and J lost 10, with 17 bases in between. CDR3 sequence reads: CASSQVSGSRGEQFF. The CDR3 DNA reads TGCGCCAGCAGCCAAGTATCCGGGAGCCGTGGGGAGCAGTTCTTC.

This clonotype was found many times. CDR3 in DNA: TGTGCCAGCAGCAGGGGGCCGGAGAACACTGAAGCTTTCTTT. Encoded protein: CASSRGPENTEAFF. This rearrangement joins TRBV6-1 to TRBJ1-1; 8 bases align to TRBD1. V was pared by 6 bases and J by 1 base, with 4 bases of the junction left unmatched. CDR1 and CDR2 (germline): MNHNS, SASEGT. The CDR3 covers 14 residues.

This clonotype was seen ten or more times. The chain combines TRBV20-1 with TRBJ2-7; possibly TRBD2 for D (5 bases). This CDR3 is 13 amino acids long. Trimming took 1 base from V and 0 from J, leaving 7 bases between them. Germline CDR1 is DFQATT and CDR2 is SNEGSKA (reference sequence). CDR3: CSARGRDSYEQYF. CDR3 DNA sequence: TGCAGTGCTAGAGGACGGGACTCCTACGAGCAGTACTTC.

This sequence joins TRBV5-4 and TRBJ2-7; TRBD1 might be the D (6 bases). CDR1 is SGHNT and CDR2 is YYREEE in the germline V gene (reference sequence). The CDR3 is 14 residues long. The V end was cut by 1 base, the J end by 2 bases, with 10 bases between. The CDR3 coding sequence is TGTGCCAGCAGCTTGACCAGGACAGCCTACGAGCAGTACTTC. This codes for CASSLTRTAYEQYF.

By share, this clonotype ranks as large. J is TRBJ2-7 and V is TRBV12-3 or TRBV12-4; unclear D gene. The length of the CDR3 is 11 residues. V was shortened by 4 bases and J by 3 bases, with 4 bases between the two germline ends. As DNA, the CDR3 is TGTGCCAGCAGTTCCGACTACGAGCAGTACTTC. Translating gives CASSSDYEQYF.

This clonotype was observed at least ten times. J is TRBJ2-1 and V is TRBV6-1; D may be TRBD1 or TRBD2 (6 bases each). The CDR3 covers 15 residues. Germline V gene sequence: CDR1 MNHNS, CDR2 SASEGT. The V and J ends lost 2 bases and 3 bases respectively, with 11 bases between them. The CDR3 protein is CASSEMGGHYNEQFF. DNA for the CDR3: TGTGCCAGCAGTGAAATGGGGGGACACTACAATGAGCAGTTCTTC.

This clonotype was counted at least ten times. V and J are TRBV24-1 and TRBJ1-5; 7 bases are shared with TRBD1. CDR1 is KGHDR and CDR2 is SFDVKD in the germline V gene. Losses at the gene ends were 4 bases for V and 3 bases for J; bases not matched to a gene: 5. The CDR3 sequence is 15 residues long. This CDR3 is CATSEAGGTNQPQHF. The CDR3 DNA follows: TGTGCCACCAGTGAAGCAGGGGGAACCAATCAGCCCCAGCATTTT.

At least ten counts were recorded for this clonotype. This rearrangement joins TRBV6-1 to TRBJ2-5; 8 nucleotides match TRBD2. With 5 bases clipped from V and 4 bases from J, the junction kept 9 bases outside the gene matches. The CDR3 covers 15 residues. Germline V CDR1 and CDR2: MNHNS, SASEGT. The CDR3: CASSQGLVRSETQYF. The CDR3, as DNA: TGTGCCAGCAGTCAGGGACTAGTAAGATCAGAGACCCAGTACTTC.

This clonotype has a handful of counts. The rearrangement uses TRBV20-1 and TRBJ2-7; no clear D gene. V was clipped by 2 bases and J by 0 bases, with 8 bases between them. Germline V gene data show CDR1 as DFQATT and CDR2 as SNEGSKA (reference sequence). This CDR3 is 13 amino acids long. Written as DNA, the CDR3 is TGCAGTGCTAGAAGCTGGGCCTCCTACGAGCAGTACTTC. Its translation is CSARSWASYEQYF.

Worth noting for this clonotype: One base away lies a much larger clone, so this may be a sequencing read error. V and J are TRBV3-1 and TRBJ1-6; D is undetermined. With 4 bases removed from V and 6 bases from J, the gap between germline ends came to 7 bases. This CDR3 has 13 residues. CDR1 and CDR2 from the germline V gene are LGHDT and YNNKEL (reference sequence). The CDR3 region is CASSLGSNSPLHF. DNA of the CDR3: TGTGCCAGCAGCCTGGGTAGTAATTCACCCCTCCACTTT.

There are a few counts of this clonotype. The chain combines TRBV20-1 with TRBJ1-1; D remains unclear. V dropped 2 bases and J dropped 1 base, with 8 bases sitting between them. This CDR3 is 13 amino acids long. Germline loops: CDR1 DFQATT, CDR2 SNEGSKA (reference sequence). This chain's CDR3 is CSARSSGNTEAFF. CDR3 sequence (DNA): TGCAGTGCTAGAAGTTCGGGGAACACTGAAGCTTTCTTT.

This clonotype was observed many times. The chain employs TRBV4-2 and TRBJ1-1; D perhaps matches TRBD1 (5 bases). The CDR3 runs 15 residues. CDR1 is LGHNA and CDR2 is YNFKEQ in the germline V gene. Trimming removed 0 bases from V and 1 base from J, with 9 bases in between. The CDR3 is CASSQESGPNTEAFF. The DNA of the CDR3 is TGTGCCAGCAGCCAAGAGTCAGGGCCGAACACTGAAGCTTTCTTT.